One sample yielded the 5 T cell receptor beta chains listed below, sequenced in a study of blood T cell repertoires in COVID-19. The data were produced by immunoSEQ multiplex PCR, yet TCRdb's version contains in-frame clones alone and is incomplete. The sample records some 150,000 clones, 65% to 90% being singletons. The specimen sequenced was peripheral blood. Receptors were obtained from a woman aged 45-59 years in a cohort sampled during active or convalescent COVID-19.

V is TRBV14 and J is TRBJ1-2, with D possibly being TRBD1 (5 bases). Germline V gene lookup returns CDR1 SGHDN and CDR2 FVKESK. V was pared by 0 bases and J by 4 bases, with 12 bases between. This CDR3 region has 15 residues. CDR3 nucleotide sequence: TGTGCCAGCAGCCAAGATTCCGACAGTCCCTATGGCTACACCTTC. Translating it yields CASSQDSDSPYGYTF.

The chain is built from TRBV30 and TRBJ1-2; 12 nucleotides line up with TRBD1. The CDR3 runs 13 residues. V lost 5 bases to trimming and J lost 7 bases; unmatched junction nucleotides: 5. Germline CDR1 reads GTSNPN; CDR2 reads SVGIG (reference sequence). The CDR3 is CAWEGQGARGYTF. Written as DNA, the CDR3 is TGTGCCTGGGAGGGACAGGGGGCTCGTGGCTACACCTTC.

The chain uses TRBV6-5 and TRBJ1-1, with 7 bases that match TRBD1. The CDR3 extends over 14 amino acids. With 10 bases clipped from V and 1 base from J, the junction kept 9 bases outside the gene matches. CDR1 and CDR2 (germline): MNHEY, SVGAGI. CDR3 amino acids: CATLTGSGNTEAFF. CDR3 in DNA: TGTGCCACCCTGACAGGGTCCGGGAACACTGAAGCTTTCTTT.

V is TRBV6-2 or TRBV6-3 and J is TRBJ1-3; 9 bases line up with TRBD1. V lost 5 bases to trimming and J lost 0 bases; unmatched junction nucleotides: 2. The CDR3 is made up of 15 amino acids. Germline V gives CDR1 MNHEY, CDR2 SVGEGT. The CDR3 DNA sequence: TGTGCCAGCAGTCAGACAGGGGGCTCTGGAAACACCATATATTTT. This encodes CASSQTGGSGNTIYF.

This clone was observed once. This chain connects TRBV11-2 to TRBJ1-4; tentative D call: TRBD1 (5 bases). Germline assignment: CDR1 SGHAT and CDR2 FQNNGV. The CDR3 runs to 14 residues. V was cut by 4 bases and J by 5 bases, with 11 bases left in between. As DNA, the CDR3 is TGTGCCAGCAGCTCGTCCCGGGGGAATGAAAAACTGTTTTTT. Encoded protein: CASSSSRGNEKLFF.